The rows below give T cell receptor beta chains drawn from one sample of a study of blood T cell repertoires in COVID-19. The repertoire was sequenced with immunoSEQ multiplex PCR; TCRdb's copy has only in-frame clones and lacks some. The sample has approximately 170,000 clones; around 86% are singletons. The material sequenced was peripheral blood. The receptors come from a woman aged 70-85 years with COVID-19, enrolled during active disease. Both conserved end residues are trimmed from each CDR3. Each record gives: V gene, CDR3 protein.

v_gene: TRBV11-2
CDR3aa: ASSHGTKDEKLF

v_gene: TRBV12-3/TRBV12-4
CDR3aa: ASSQQVNTEAF

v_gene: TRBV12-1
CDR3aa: ASSFEGSGRKSYEQY

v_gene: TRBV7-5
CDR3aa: ARSSTGPSYEQY

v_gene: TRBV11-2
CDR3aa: AGSSGRTNNEQF

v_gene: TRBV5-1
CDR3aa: ASSPIGGGAYEQY

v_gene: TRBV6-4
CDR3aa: ASSAGPGDTIY

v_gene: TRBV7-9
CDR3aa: ASSLVPGQGYGYT

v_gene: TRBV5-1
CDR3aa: ASSKSAGNTGELF

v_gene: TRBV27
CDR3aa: ASRSSGRWEQY

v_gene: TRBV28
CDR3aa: ASRFYRETEAF

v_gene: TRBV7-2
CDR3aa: ASSFSGQGADGYT

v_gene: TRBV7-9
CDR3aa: ASSLALAAGTGELF

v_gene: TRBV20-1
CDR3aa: SASGGSDVLT

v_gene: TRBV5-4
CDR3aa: ASSSLAGVIF

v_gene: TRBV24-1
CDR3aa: ATSDPRLAGAWSGELF

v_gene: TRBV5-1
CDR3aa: ASSLFPGSGYNEQF

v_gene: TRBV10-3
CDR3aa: AISESKDIIYGYT

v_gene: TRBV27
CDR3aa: ASLDRSSYNEQF

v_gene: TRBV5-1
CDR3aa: ASSLAEPTGELF

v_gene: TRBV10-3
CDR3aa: AISATNYGYT

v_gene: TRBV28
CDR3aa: ASSPGGGRATEQY

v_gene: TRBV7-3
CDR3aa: ASSLTSSGTYEQY

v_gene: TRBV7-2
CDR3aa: ASSVDSSGANVLT

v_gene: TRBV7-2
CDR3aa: ASRQGLGKETQY

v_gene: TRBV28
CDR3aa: ASSPQTDYGYT

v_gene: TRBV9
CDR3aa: ASSVNLGGANVLT

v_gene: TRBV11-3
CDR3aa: ASSRGQGAPQEY

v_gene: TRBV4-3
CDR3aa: ASSQDGREVGYT

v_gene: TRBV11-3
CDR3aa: ASSIARGYNEQF

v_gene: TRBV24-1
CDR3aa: ATSDPGQSYGYT

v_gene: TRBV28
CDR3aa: ASSSGDSTYEQY

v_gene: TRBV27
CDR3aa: ASSSLPPHSGRFRGNEQF

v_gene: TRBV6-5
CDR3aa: ASSQSGTGNEKLF

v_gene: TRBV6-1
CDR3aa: ASSEEGGNFNQPQH

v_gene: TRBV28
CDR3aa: ASSLDRGPLNEQF

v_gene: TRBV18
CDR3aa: ASSPPGQGNSPLH